What follows is one T cell receptor beta chain and its context. The antigen remains unidentified. The CDR3 consists of 16 residues. The germline V and J ends were trimmed by 4 bases and 5 bases, with 19 bases remaining between them. The germline V gene has CDR1 SGHNT and CDR2 YYREEE (reference sequence). The data stem from a study of T cells after yellow fever vaccination. TCRdb reprocessed the 5' RACE reads with MiXCR, giving one entry per CDR3 protein. The repertoire includes about 260,000 distinct CDR3 sequences, roughly 5% of them detected once, and roughly 3.4% sits in the top ten. Points from the study as a whole: Primary-vaccination clones mostly resurfaced post-booster (more than 95% CD4, roughly 90% CD8). Clonotype sharing between CD4 and CD8 compartments was small.

Material: CD4+ T cells sorted from PBMCs, obtained on the day of the yellow fever booster vaccination. V gene TRBV5-4 combines with J gene TRBJ2-4; maybe TRBD1 (6 bases). This TCR was recovered from a man younger than 35 who received the YFV17D yellow fever vaccine. In DNA form, the CDR3 reads TGTGCCAGCAGCCCCCGGGTGGGGGCGCGTCAAAACATTCAGTACTTC. Its translation is CASSPRVGARQNIQYF.